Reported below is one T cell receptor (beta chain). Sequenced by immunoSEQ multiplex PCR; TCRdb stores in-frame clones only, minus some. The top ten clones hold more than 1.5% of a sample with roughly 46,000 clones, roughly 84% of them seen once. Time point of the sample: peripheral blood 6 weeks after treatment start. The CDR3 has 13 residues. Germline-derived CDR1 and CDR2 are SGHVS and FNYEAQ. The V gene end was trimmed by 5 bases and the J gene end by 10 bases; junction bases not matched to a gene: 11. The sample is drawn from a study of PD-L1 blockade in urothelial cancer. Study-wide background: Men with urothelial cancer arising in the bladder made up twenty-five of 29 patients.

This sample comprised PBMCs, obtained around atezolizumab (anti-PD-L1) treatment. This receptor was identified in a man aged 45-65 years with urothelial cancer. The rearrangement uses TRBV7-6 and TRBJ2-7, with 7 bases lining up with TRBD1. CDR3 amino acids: CASSQALGGAQYF. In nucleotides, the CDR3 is TGTGCCAGCAGCCAAGCGTTAGGGGGCGCCCAGTACTTC.